This note documents a single TCR beta chain sequence. The antigen is not known. The record originates from a study of T cell clones after liver transplantation. Study-level information: Liver transplant recipients had immunosuppression withdrawal attempted within 2 years. Third-party-reactive TCRbeta sequences from pre-transplant mixed lymphocyte reactions served as antigen-independent comparators. Three of eight recipients were HCV-positive; others had non-autoimmune, non-viral indications. Study-wide results and caveats: A larger donor-reactive than third-party decline suggested partial antigen-specific deletion.

Germline-derived CDR1 and CDR2 are LNHDA and SQIVND (reference sequence). V was cut by 4 bases and J by 3 bases, with 14 bases left in between. The CDR3 contains 15 residues. Only in-frame clones appear in the TCRdb table, and some are missing; sequencing was by immunoSEQ multiplex PCR. The repertoire holds 95,000 to 110,000 clones, with approximately 78% as singletons. The sample here was CD4+ T cells from blood, taken before liver transplant. This TCR was recovered from a human donor who received a liver transplant. V and J are TRBV19 and TRBJ2-3; D gene uncertain. The CDR3 loop reads CASSTLPARTDTQYF. CDR3 nucleotides: TGTGCCAGTAGTACTCTTCCCGCGAGGACAGATACGCAGTATTTT.